A single T cell receptor (beta chain) is shown here with its context. This entry belongs to a study of blood T cell repertoires in COVID-19. In the study overall: Nucleic acid was either cDNA or gDNA, and it came from T cells, B-cell-depleted T cells, or PBMCs.

The CDR3 totals 15 residues. The trim removed 6 bases at V and 2 bases at J, leaving 4 bases unmatched. Germline lookup yields CDR1 MNHEY and CDR2 SVGAGI. Repertoires were generated with immunoSEQ multiplex PCR, while TCRdb's copy carries only in-frame clones and drops some. Among some 250,000 clones listed, 70% to 90% were seen once. The sequence was collected from a man between 18 and 35 years old who had recovered from COVID-19. The sequenced material came from PBMCs or T cells enriched from blood (not recorded which). The V and J genes are TRBV6-5 and TRBJ1-6; 7 nucleotides agree with TRBD1. CDR3 nucleotides: TGTGCCAGCAGCACAGGGGCGACCTATAATTCACCCCTCCACTTT. It is translated as CASSTGATYNSPLHF.